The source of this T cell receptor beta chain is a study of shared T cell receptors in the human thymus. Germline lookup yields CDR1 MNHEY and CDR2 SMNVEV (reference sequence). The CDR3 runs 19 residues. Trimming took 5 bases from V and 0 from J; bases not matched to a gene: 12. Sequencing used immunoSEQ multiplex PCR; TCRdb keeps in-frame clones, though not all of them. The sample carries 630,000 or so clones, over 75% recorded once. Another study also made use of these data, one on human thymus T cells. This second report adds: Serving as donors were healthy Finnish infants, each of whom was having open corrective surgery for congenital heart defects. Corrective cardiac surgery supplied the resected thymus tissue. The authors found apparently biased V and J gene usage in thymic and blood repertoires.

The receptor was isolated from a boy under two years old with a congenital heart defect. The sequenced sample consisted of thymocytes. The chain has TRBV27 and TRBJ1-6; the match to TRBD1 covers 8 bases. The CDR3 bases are TGTGCCAGCAGTCCCCGGACAGGGCCAAGGAGCTCCTATAATTCACCCCTCCACTTT. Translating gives CASSPRTGPRSSYNSPLHF.